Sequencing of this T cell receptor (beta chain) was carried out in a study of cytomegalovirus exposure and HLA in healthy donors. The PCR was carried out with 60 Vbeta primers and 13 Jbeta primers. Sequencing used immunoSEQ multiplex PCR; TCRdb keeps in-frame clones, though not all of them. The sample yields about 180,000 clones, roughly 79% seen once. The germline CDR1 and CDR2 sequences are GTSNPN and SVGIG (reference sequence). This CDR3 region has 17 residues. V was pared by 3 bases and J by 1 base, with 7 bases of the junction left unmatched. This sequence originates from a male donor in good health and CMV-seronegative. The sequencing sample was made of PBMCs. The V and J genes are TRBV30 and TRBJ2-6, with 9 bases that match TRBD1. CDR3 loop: CAWSRDRVSSGANVLTF. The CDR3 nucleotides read TGTGCCTGGAGCCGGGACAGGGTTTCTTCTGGGGCCAACGTCCTGACTTTC.